These 19 T cell receptor beta chains originate from one sample sequenced in a study of cytomegalovirus exposure and HLA in healthy donors. Use of 60 Vbeta and 13 Jbeta primers characterized the PCR. Repertoires were generated with immunoSEQ multiplex PCR, while TCRdb's copy carries only in-frame clones and drops some. Of 100,000 to 150,000 clones in the sample, roughly three fifths are singletons; the top ten hold around 8.8%. Sequences were obtained from PBMCs. Every receptor here comes from a woman between 40 and 50 years old in good health and CMV-seropositive.

This chain links TRBV5-1 with TRBJ2-5; D is unclear. The V gene's germline CDR1 is SGHRS and CDR2 YFSETQ. Trimming took 2 bases from V and 3 from J, leaving 11 bases between them. CDR3 size: 14 residues. CDR3 in DNA: TGCGCCAGCAGCTTCTTCCTGTATGAAGAGACCCAGTACTTC. It translates to CASSFFLYEETQYF.

This clone was observed a handful of times. The V gene is TRBV23-1, the J gene TRBJ1-5; 7 bases are shared with TRBD1. Being an ORF, TRBV23-1 has a function that is uncertain. Trimming took 3 bases from V and 3 from J; bases not matched to a gene: 20. The CDR3 is 20 amino acids. The CDR3 DNA reads as TGCGCCAGCAGTCAGTGCACCTTCAAAAGCCGGGGACAGTTCAATCAGCCCCAGCATTTT. Its translation: CASSQCTFKSRGQFNQPQHF.

The rearrangement joins TRBV4-1 to TRBJ1-4; D is unresolved. Germline CDR1 is MGHRA and CDR2 is YSYEKL. V was clipped by 0 bases and J by 8 bases, with 13 bases between them. The CDR3 loop spans 15 amino acids. The CDR3 sequence: CASSQEHTPWEKLFF. The DNA of the CDR3 is TGCGCCAGCAGCCAAGAACACACCCCGTGGGAAAAACTGTTTTTT.

The chain combines TRBV30 with TRBJ2-3; possible D gene TRBD1, 6 bases. V gave up 5 bases and J gave up 6 bases, with 21 bases separating them. The CDR3 spans 15 residues. Germline V gene data show CDR1 as GTSNPN and CDR2 as SVGIG (reference sequence). This CDR3 is CAWEPGRGKHDTQYF. CDR3 in DNA: TGTGCCTGGGAGCCTGGAAGGGGGAAGCACGATACGCAGTATTTT.

This chain uses TRBV28 with TRBJ2-7, with TRBD1 matching 9 bases. Unmatched junction bases numbered 6, after V lost 4 bases and J lost 2 bases. CDR1 and CDR2 from the germline V gene are MDHEN and SYDVKM. CDR3 size: 15 residues. The CDR3 coding sequence is TGTGCCAGCAGTTCCCGGGACAGGGTGACCTACGAGCAGTACTTC. Protein sequence: CASSSRDRVTYEQYF.

V gene TRBV18 combines with J gene TRBJ1-1, with D uncertain. V lost 5 bases and J lost 5, with 9 bases in between. This CDR3 is built from 12 residues. CDR1 is KGHSH, CDR2 LQKENI, per germline. The CDR3 protein is CASSGGATEAFF. CDR3 in DNA: TGTGCCAGCTCAGGCGGTGCGACTGAAGCTTTCTTT.

CDR3 sequence reads: CASSEPQVSATNEKLFF. CDR3 sequence (DNA): TGTGCCAGCAGTGAACCCCAGGTTTCCGCAACTAATGAAAAACTGTTTTTT. The rearrangement links TRBV6-1 to TRBJ1-4; D is ambiguous. The germline CDR1 and CDR2 sequences are MNHNS and SASEGT. There are 17 residues in the CDR3. V shed 2 bases and J shed 0 bases, with 13 bases lying between them.

V and J are TRBV9 and TRBJ2-5; possible D gene TRBD1, 6 bases. The CDR3 is 15 amino acids. CDR1 is SGDLS and CDR2 is YYNGEE in the germline V gene. The V end was cut by 0 bases, the J end by 5 bases, with 14 bases between. CDR3 in amino acids: CASSVGTAWSETQYF. DNA for the CDR3: TGTGCCAGCAGCGTAGGGACAGCCTGGTCTGAGACCCAGTACTTC.

The V gene is TRBV5-6, the J gene TRBJ1-4; D not certain. V lost 2 bases, J lost 4 bases, and 9 bases lay in between. Germline values: CDR1 SGHDT, CDR2 YYEEEE. This CDR3 spans 14 amino acids. CDR3 coding DNA: TGTGCCAGCAGCTTTTCCAGTCTTAATGAAAAACTGTTTTTT. This translates into CASSFSSLNEKLFF.

This CDR3 is CASSEGQGANEQFF. Here the CDR3 DNA reads TGTGCCAGCAGTGAGGGGCAGGGGGCGAATGAGCAGTTCTTC. This chain joins TRBV2 and TRBJ2-1, with 8 bases lining up with TRBD1. The germline V gene encodes CDR1 SNHLY and CDR2 FYNNEI. The CDR3 runs to 14 residues. The J segment lost 7 bases and the V segment lost 3 bases, leaving 5 bases of the junction unmatched.

The chain combines TRBV19 with TRBJ1-1, with D possibly being TRBD1 (6 bases). CDR1 and CDR2 from the germline V gene are LNHDA and SQIVND (reference sequence). This CDR3 has 13 amino acids. The V end was cut by 7 bases, the J end by 2 bases, with 11 bases between. The CDR3 sequence is CASTRTVNTEAFF. The CDR3 nucleotides are TGTGCCAGTACACGGACAGTTAACACTGAAGCTTTCTTT.

This clone was observed a single time. This chain links TRBV6-6 with TRBJ1-6; possible D gene TRBD1, 5 bases. CDR1 MNHNY and CDR2 SVGAGI come from the germline V gene (reference sequence). CDR3 size: 16 residues. The V end lost 6 bases, the J end lost 0 bases, and 12 bases lay between the germline ends. The CDR3 protein is CASRSGGSSYNSPLHF. The CDR3 bases are TGTGCCAGCAGATCGGGGGGAAGCTCCTATAATTCACCCCTCCACTTT.

This clone was found a few times. In nucleotides, the CDR3 is TGTGCCAGCTCACCACCAGGGACAGGGGCGAACACCATATATTTT. Translation gives CASSPPGTGANTIYF. This chain joins TRBV18 and TRBJ1-3; 10 bases are shared with TRBD1. This CDR3 contains 15 residues. J lost 7 bases, V lost 0 bases, and 3 bases had no gene match. Germline CDR1 KGHSH, CDR2 LQKENI.

The chain links TRBV5-1 to TRBJ2-3, with unresolved D. In germline, CDR1 is SGHRS, CDR2 YFSETQ. The germline V and J ends were trimmed by 0 bases and 5 bases, with 10 bases remaining between them. This CDR3 region has 14 residues. The CDR3 sequence is CASSLGPARDTQYF. DNA for the CDR3: TGCGCCAGCAGCTTGGGCCCCGCCAGAGATACGCAGTATTTT. Variable domain in full (rest from reference TRBV5-1 and TRBJ2-3): KAGVTQTPRYLIKTRGQQVTLSCSPISGHRSVSWYQQTPGQGLQFLFEYFSETQRNKGNFPGRFSGRQFSNSRSEMNVSTLELGDSALYLCASSLGPARDTQYFGPGTRLTVL.

This chain links TRBV29-1 with TRBJ2-1, with D possibly being TRBD2 (7 bases). Germline-derived CDR1 and CDR2 are SQVTM and ANQGSEA. This CDR3 contains 13 residues. V gave up 4 bases and J gave up 8 bases, with 15 bases separating them. CDR3 protein: CSVVRGGGDEQFF. CDR3 nucleotide sequence: TGCAGCGTTGTTAGGGGGGGTGGGGATGAGCAGTTCTTC.

V and J are TRBV7-8 and TRBJ1-5; D unresolved. With 2 bases removed from V and 0 bases from J, the gap between germline ends came to 8 bases. Germline V CDR1 and CDR2: SGHVS, FQNEAQ. This CDR3 spans 15 amino acids. In DNA form, the CDR3 reads TGTGCCAGCAGCTTACTGGAGTATAGCAATCAGCCCCAGCATTTT. Amino acid sequence: CASSLLEYSNQPQHF.

This sequence joins TRBV6-6 and TRBJ2-3; D possibly corresponds to TRBD2 (6 bases). From germline, CDR1 is MNHNY and CDR2 SVGAGI (reference sequence). Between the trimmed V and J ends, which lost 2 bases and 0 bases, there was a span of 12 bases. The length of the CDR3 is 16 residues. CDR3 protein: CASSYELARSTDTQYF. In nucleotides, the CDR3 is TGTGCCAGCAGTTACGAACTAGCCCGTAGCACAGATACGCAGTATTTT.

The V and J genes are TRBV7-3 and TRBJ2-1, with 8 bases that match TRBD1. Germline-derived CDR1 and CDR2 are SGHTA and FQGTGA. J lost 7 bases, V lost 5 bases, and 13 bases had no gene match. This CDR3 is 16 amino acids long. For the CDR3, the DNA is TGTGCCAGCAGCGATCCGGGACAGGAGAGGGGGAATGAGCAGTTCTTC. Translated: CASSDPGQERGNEQFF.

This clone appeared a few times. The CDR3: CASSQKQGANEKLFF. CDR3 sequence (DNA): TGCGCCAGCAGCCAAAAACAGGGGGCTAATGAAAAACTGTTTTTT. This chain uses TRBV4-1 with TRBJ1-4, with 8 nucleotides matching TRBD1. Germline values: CDR1 MGHRA, CDR2 YSYEKL. The CDR3 sequence is 15 residues long. J lost 3 bases, V lost 2 bases, and 2 bases had no gene match.